A selection of T cell receptor beta chains follows, all from one sample in a study of cytomegalovirus exposure and HLA in healthy donors. Some clones are missing from TCRdb's copy, which holds only in-frame ones; the method was immunoSEQ multiplex PCR. The table for this sample gives 200,000 to 250,000 clones. The specimen was PBMCs. The receptors derive from a woman aged 30 to 39 in good health and CMV-seropositive. Each CDR3 is given with its conserved first and last residue. A D gene is named only where the DNA matches it firmly.

TRBJ1-5 | TRBV15 | NA | CASQIQGQPQHF | TGTGCCTCACAAATTCAGGGTCAGCCCCAGCATTTT
TRBJ2-6 | TRBV7-9 | NA | CASSPFEDVLTF | TGTGCCAGCAGCCCATTTGAGGACGTCCTGACTTTC
TRBJ1-3 | TRBV5-5 | NA | CASSDHRVLSGNTIYF | TGTGCCAGCAGCGACCACAGGGTACTCTCTGGAAACACCATATATTTT
TRBJ1-6 | TRBV5-1 | NA | CASSFDQPGSNSPLHF | TGCGCCAGCAGCTTCGACCAACCGGGATCCAATTCACCCCTCCACTTT
TRBJ2-6 | TRBV5-1 | NA | CASSEGAGANVLTF | TGCGCCAGCAGCGAGGGGGCTGGGGCCAACGTCCTGACTTTC
TRBJ2-3 | TRBV5-5 | NA | CASSGGAGDTDTQYF | TGTGCCAGCAGCGGAGGAGCGGGCGACACAGATACGCAGTATTTT
TRBJ1-6 | TRBV7-2 | TRBD1 | CASSWGMTGNSPLHF | TGTGCCAGCAGCTGGGGGATGACAGGGAATTCACCCCTCCACTTT
TRBJ2-1 | TRBV19 | TRBD1 | CASSTGTGSSYNEQFF | TGTGCCAGTAGTACCGGGACAGGGAGCTCCTACAATGAGCAGTTCTTC
TRBJ1-2 | TRBV5-5 | NA | CASSLVQVYGYTF | TGTGCCAGCAGCTTGGTACAGGTATATGGCTACACCTTC
TRBJ2-7 | TRBV19 | NA | CASSPGHTYEQYF | TGTGCCAGTAGTCCTGGACACACTTACGAGCAGTACTTC
TRBJ1-1 | TRBV5-4 | TRBD1 | CASSRVNRGNERTEAFF | TGTGCCAGCAGCCGGGTAAACAGGGGAAATGAACGGACTGAAGCTTTCTTT